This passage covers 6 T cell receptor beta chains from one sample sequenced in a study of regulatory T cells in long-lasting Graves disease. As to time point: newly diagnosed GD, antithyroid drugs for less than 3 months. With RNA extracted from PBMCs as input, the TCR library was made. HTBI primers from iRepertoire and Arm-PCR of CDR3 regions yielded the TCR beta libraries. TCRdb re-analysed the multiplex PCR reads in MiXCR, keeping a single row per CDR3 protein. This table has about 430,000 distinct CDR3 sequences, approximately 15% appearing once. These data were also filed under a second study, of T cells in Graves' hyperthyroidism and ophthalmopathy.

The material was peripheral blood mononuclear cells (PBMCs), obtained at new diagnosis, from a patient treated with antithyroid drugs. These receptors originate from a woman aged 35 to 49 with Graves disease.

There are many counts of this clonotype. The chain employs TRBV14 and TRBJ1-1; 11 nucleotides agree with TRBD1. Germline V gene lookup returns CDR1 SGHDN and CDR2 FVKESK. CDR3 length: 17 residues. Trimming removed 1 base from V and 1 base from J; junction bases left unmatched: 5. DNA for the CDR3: TGTGCCAGCAGCCAAGGGACAGGGGGCGTTTGGAACACTGAAGCTTTCTTT. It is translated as CASSQGTGGVWNTEAFF.

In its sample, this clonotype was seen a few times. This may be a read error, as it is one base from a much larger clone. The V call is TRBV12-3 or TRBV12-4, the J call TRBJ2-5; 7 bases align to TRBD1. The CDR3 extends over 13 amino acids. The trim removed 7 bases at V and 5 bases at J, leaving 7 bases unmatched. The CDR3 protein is CASIFDRVETQYF. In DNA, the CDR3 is TGTGCCAGCATTTTCGACAGGGTGGAGACCCAGTACTTC.

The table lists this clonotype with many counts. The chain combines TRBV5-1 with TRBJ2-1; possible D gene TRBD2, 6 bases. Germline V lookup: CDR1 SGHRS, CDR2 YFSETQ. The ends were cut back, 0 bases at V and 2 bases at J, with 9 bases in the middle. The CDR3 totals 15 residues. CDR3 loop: CASSLGVAAYNEQFF. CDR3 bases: TGCGCCAGCAGCTTGGGAGTAGCGGCCTACAATGAGCAGTTCTTC.

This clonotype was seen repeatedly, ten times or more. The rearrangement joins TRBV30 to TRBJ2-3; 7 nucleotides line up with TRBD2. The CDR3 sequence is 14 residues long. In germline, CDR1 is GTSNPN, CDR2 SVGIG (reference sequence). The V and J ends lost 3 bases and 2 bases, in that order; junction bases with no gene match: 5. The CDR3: CAWRQRDPTDTQYF. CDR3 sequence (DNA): TGTGCCTGGAGGCAGCGGGACCCCACAGATACGCAGTATTTT.

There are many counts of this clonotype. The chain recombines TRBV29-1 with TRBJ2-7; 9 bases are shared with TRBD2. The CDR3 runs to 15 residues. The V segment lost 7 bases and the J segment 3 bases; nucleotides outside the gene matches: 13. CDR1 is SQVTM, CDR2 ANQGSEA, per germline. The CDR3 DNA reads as TGCAGCGCGGAACGTGGGGCGGGAGGGCACTACGAGCAGTACTTC. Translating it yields CSAERGAGGHYEQYF.

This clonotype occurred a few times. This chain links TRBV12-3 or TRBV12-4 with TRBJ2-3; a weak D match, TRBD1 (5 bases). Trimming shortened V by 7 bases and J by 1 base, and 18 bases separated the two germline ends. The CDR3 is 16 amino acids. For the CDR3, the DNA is TGTGCCAGCACCCAGGGCTACCTGAGAGGCACAGATACGCAGTATTTT. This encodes CASTQGYLRGTDTQYF.